This TCR beta chain was identified in a study of blood T cell repertoires in COVID-19. As for the study in general: COVID-19 samples from acute and convalescent phases originated in the United States, Italy and Spain.

The assay was immunoSEQ multiplex PCR, and TCRdb's table has in-frame clones only and misses some. Among 120,000 to 150,000 clones listed, around four fifths were seen once. Trimming left V 6 bases short and J 4 bases short, with 10 bases between. The V gene's germline CDR1 is LNHDA and CDR2 SQIVND (reference sequence). This CDR3 is built from 14 residues. This clone was observed once. Participants had their cohort set by participant-reported clinical history. Material for sequencing was PBMCs or T cells enriched from blood (not recorded which). This TCR was recovered from a woman in her forties who had recovered from COVID-19. The chain combines TRBV19 with TRBJ1-6, with D unresolved. The CDR3 here is CASRLAEYNSPLHF. DNA for the CDR3: TGTGCCAGTAGGTTGGCGGAGTATAATTCACCCCTCCACTTT.